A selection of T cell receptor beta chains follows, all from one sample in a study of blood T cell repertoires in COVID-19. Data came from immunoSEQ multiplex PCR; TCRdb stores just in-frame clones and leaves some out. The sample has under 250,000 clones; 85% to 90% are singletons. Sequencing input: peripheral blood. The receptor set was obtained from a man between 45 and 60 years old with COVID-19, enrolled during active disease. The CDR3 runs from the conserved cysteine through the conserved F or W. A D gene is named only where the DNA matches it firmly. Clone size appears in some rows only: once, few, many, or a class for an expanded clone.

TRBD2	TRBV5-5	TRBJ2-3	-	CASSHGGGFPDTQYF	TGTGCCAGCAGCCACGGGGGGGGTTTCCCCGATACGCAGTATTTT
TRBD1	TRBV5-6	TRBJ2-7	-	CASSPRQGQTVYEQYF	TGTGCCAGCAGCCCGCGACAGGGCCAAACCGTCTACGAGCAGTACTTC
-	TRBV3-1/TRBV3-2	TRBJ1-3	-	CASSRGGAGNTIYF	TGTGCCAGCAGCCGCGGGGGAGCTGGAAACACCATATATTTT
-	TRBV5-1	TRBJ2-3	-	CASSSSGSDTQYF	TGCGCCAGCAGCTCCTCAGGGTCAGATACGCAGTATTTT
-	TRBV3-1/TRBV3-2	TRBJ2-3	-	CASSQNENTQYF	TGTGCCAGCAGCCAAAACGAGAATACGCAGTATTTT
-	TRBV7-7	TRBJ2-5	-	CASSLTVQETQYF	TGTGCCAGCAGCTTGACTGTACAAGAGACCCAGTACTTC
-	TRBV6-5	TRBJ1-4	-	CASSYSGKLFF	TGTGCCAGCAGTTACAGCGGAAAACTGTTTTTT
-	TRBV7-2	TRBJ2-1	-	CASTLGAGEQFF	TGTGCCAGCACCCTTGGGGCGGGGGAGCAGTTCTTC
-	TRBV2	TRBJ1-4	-	CASSEGARGEKLFF	TGTGCCAGCAGTGAAGGGGCAAGGGGTGAAAAACTGTTTTTT
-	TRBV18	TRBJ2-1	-	CASSPFYRGGYNEQFF	TGTGCCAGCTCACCCTTTTACAGGGGGGGCTACAATGAGCAGTTCTTC
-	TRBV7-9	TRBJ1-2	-	CASSKQGSDGYTF	TGTGCCAGCAGCAAACAGGGTTCGGATGGCTACACCTTC
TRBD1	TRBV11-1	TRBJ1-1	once	CASSEQGGLAEAFF	TGTGCCAGCAGCGAACAGGGGGGTCTGGCTGAAGCTTTCTTT
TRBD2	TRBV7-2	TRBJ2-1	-	CASSSSSGGPLNEQFF	TGTGCCAGCAGCTCCTCAAGCGGGGGGCCCCTCAATGAGCAGTTCTTC
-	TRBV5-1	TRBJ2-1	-	CASGLKGGPRIEQFF	TGCGCCAGCGGGCTAAAGGGGGGGCCGCGGATTGAGCAGTTCTTC
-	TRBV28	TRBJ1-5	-	CASSPLRGVAQPQHF	TGTGCCAGCAGCCCTCTCCGCGGGGTGGCTCAGCCCCAGCATTTT
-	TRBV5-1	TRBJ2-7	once	CASSSYSYEQYF	TGCGCCAGCAGCTCCTACTCCTACGAGCAGTACTTC
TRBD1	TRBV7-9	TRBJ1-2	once	CASSLDRAVYYGYTF	TGTGCCAGCAGCCTGGACAGGGCGGTCTACTATGGCTACACCTTC
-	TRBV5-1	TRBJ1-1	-	CASTLAGVPGDTEAFF	TGCGCCAGCACCCTGGCCGGGGTTCCAGGCGACACTGAAGCTTTCTTT
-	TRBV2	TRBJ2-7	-	CASTPGFSYEQYF	TGTGCCAGCACTCCAGGGTTTTCCTACGAGCAGTACTTC
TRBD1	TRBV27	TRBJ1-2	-	CASSRQGADGYTF	TGTGCCAGCTCGAGGCAGGGGGCTGATGGCTACACCTTC
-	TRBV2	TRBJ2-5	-	CASSEALRETQYF	TGTGCCAGCAGTGAAGCGCTTCGGGAGACCCAGTACTTC
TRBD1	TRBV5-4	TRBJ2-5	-	CASSLGDRGYQETQYF	TGTGCCAGCAGTCTAGGGGACAGAGGGTACCAAGAGACCCAGTACTTC
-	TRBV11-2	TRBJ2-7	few	CASSLVEGVGEQYF	TGTGCCAGCAGCTTAGTTGAGGGTGTCGGAGAGCAGTACTTC
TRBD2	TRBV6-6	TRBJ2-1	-	CASSPGGGGQFF	TGTGCCAGCAGTCCCGGGGGGGGAGGGCAGTTCTTC
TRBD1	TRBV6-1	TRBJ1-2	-	CASSDGQGFFGGYTF	TGTGCCAGCAGTGACGGACAGGGGTTTTTCGGTGGCTACACCTTC
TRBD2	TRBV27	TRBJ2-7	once	CASSPKRERYEQYF	TGTGCCAGCAGCCCAAAGCGGGAGAGGTACGAGCAGTACTTC
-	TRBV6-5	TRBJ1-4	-	CASSYSSNHEKLFF	TGTGCCAGCAGTTACTCGTCAAATCATGAAAAACTGTTTTTT
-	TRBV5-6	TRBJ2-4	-	CASSSHTDRLAKNIQYF	TGTGCCAGCAGCTCACATACAGACAGGCTAGCCAAAAACATTCAGTACTTC
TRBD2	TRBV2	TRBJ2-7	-	CASNRGTSGSYEQYF	TGTGCCAGCAACCGAGGGACTAGCGGGAGTTACGAGCAGTACTTC
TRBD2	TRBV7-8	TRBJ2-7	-	CASTLPGGSYEQYF	TGTGCCAGCACCCTCCCGGGGGGAAGCTACGAGCAGTACTTC
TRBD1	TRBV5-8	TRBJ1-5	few	CASSSGQGYSPQHF	TGTGCCAGCAGCTCCGGACAGGGCTATAGTCCCCAGCATTTT
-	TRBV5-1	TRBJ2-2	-	CASSLGAGRNTGELFF	TGCGCCAGCAGCTTGGGGGCGGGAAGGAACACCGGGGAGCTGTTTTTT
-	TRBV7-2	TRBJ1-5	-	CASTRQGKNQPQHF	TGTGCCAGCACCCGGCAGGGGAAGAATCAGCCCCAGCATTTT
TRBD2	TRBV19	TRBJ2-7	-	CASSVAGKLTYEQYF	TGTGCCAGTAGTGTAGCGGGGAAGTTAACCTACGAGCAGTACTTC
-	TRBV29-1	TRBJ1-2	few	CSVESGFKTNGYTF	TGCAGCGTAGAATCGGGTTTTAAGACGAATGGCTACACCTTC
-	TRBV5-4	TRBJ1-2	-	CASSLGREYGYTF	TGTGCCAGCAGCTTGGGCCGGGAATATGGCTACACCTTC
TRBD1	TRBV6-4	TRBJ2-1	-	CASSPGGFSYNEQFF	TGTGCCAGCTCCCCAGGGGGATTCTCCTACAATGAGCAGTTCTTC
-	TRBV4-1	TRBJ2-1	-	CASSQVLGKRNEQFF	TGCGCCAGCAGCCAAGTGTTAGGCAAGCGCAATGAGCAGTTCTTC
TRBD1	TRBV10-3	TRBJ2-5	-	CAISDGTEETQYF	TGTGCCATCAGTGATGGGACAGAAGAGACCCAGTACTTC
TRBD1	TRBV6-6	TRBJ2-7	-	CASRRQGAYEQYF	TGTGCCAGCAGGCGACAGGGGGCCTACGAGCAGTACTTC
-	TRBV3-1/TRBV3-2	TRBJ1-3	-	CASSRGGGGNTIYF	TGTGCCAGCAGCAGGGGAGGAGGAGGAAACACCATATATTTT
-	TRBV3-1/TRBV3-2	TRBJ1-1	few	CASSQGAGNTEAFF	TGTGCCAGCAGCCAAGGGGCAGGGAACACTGAAGCTTTCTTT
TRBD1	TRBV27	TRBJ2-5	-	CASSFSQTGVQETQYF	TGTGCCAGCAGTTTTAGTCAGACAGGGGTACAAGAGACCCAGTACTTC